The 23 T cell receptor delta chains given below trace back to one sample, sequenced in a study of γδ T cells in repeated Plasmodium falciparum infection. TCRdb made new clone calls on the multiplex PCR reads using CATT. The sample has roughly 93,000 delta-chain clones; about 1.5% are singletons. Flow sorting of PBMC yielded separate Vgamma9/Vdelta2+ and Vdelta2-negative gammadelta T cell populations for bulk repertoire analysis. Sequenced material: gamma-delta T cells from blood. Source of these receptors: a pool of human donors (malaria-infected and uninfected, not separated).

This clone has more than one count but fewer than ten. TCRdb attributes to this sequence the protein of a much larger clone, which differs from the DNA translation at residue 16; a read error is likely, and the protein displayed is translated from the DNA. Called V gene: TRDV1; the J gene was not called; the table assigns TRDD3, which was not confirmed against the DNA. The CDR3 spans 18 residues. Germline V gene lookup returns CDR1 TSWWSYY and CDR2 QGS. The CDR3 loop reads CALGDSRLPWIVADKPIF. The CDR3, as DNA: TGTGCTCTTGGGGATTCCCGCCTTCCTTGGATAGTCGCCGATAAACCCATCTTT.

This clone has only a few counts. This DNA's translation and the protein TCRdb lists, from a much larger clone, do not match at residue 19, likely due to a read error; the protein shown is translated from the DNA. The chain links TRDV1 to TRDJ1; 7 bases line up with TRDD3. Germline CDR1 and CDR2: TSWWSYY and QGS. This CDR3 region has 21 residues. CDR3 protein: CALGELNLTGGLIFDTDKHIF. For the CDR3, the DNA is TGTGCTCTTGGGGAACTAAATTTAACGGGGGGATTGATTTTCGACACCGATAAACACATCTTT.

This clone was counted only a few times. The protein in TCRdb stems from a much larger clone and differs at residue 10 from this DNA's translation, likely a read error; here the protein is translated from the DNA. The chain is built from TRDV1 and TRDJ1; 8 bases are shared with TRDD3. CDR3 length equals 22 residues. Germline CDR1 is TSWWSYY and CDR2 is QGS. With V trimmed by 2 bases and J by 4 bases, 27 bases remained unmatched. This chain's CDR3 is CALGEKGYGRGYSLVSHDKLIF. As DNA, the CDR3 is TGTGCTCTTGGGGAAAAGGGCTACGGTAGGGGATACAGTTTGGTTAGTCACGATAAACTCATCTTT.

Notes on this clone: Only one base separates this from a far larger clonotype, so it likely reflects a read error. Other DNA sequences in the sample encode the same CDR3. V usage is TRDV1 and J usage is TRDJ1; no reliable D call. This CDR3 has 14 residues. V was pared by 1 base and J by 8 bases, with 14 bases between. Germline V CDR1 and CDR2: TSWWSYY, QGS. Here the CDR3 reads CALGEPDPLLKLIF. For the CDR3, the DNA is TGTGCTCTTGGGGAACCGGATCCTTTACTGAAACTCATCTTT.

Note on this clone: The protein recorded in TCRdb matches a much larger clone and deviates from this DNA's translation at residue 4, suggesting a read error; the protein here is obtained by translating the DNA. This CDR3 reads CACNGILGDTSGLIF. In nucleotides, the CDR3 is TGTGCCTGTAACGGGATACTGGGGGACACCTCGGGACTCATCTTT. This chain links TRDV2 with TRDJ1, with 9 bases that match TRDD3. TCRdb offers no J gene call, so here the DNA was matched to germline to obtain one. The CDR3 consists of 15 residues. Germline CDR1 reads GEAIGNYY; CDR2 reads EKD. The V gene end was trimmed by 6 bases and the J gene end by 10 bases; junction bases not matched to a gene: 17.

This clone was picked up many times. The translation of this DNA and the TCRdb protein of a much larger clone differ at residue 4, probably owing to a read error; the protein shown here is translated from the DNA. V and J are TRDV2 and TRDJ3; 8 nucleotides match TRDD3. TCRdb offers no J gene call, so here the DNA was matched to germline to obtain one. Germline values: CDR1 GEAIGNYY, CDR2 EKD. The CDR3 extends over 17 amino acids. The CDR3 sequence is CACNTWGSSWDTRQMFF. The CDR3 coding sequence is TGTGCCTGTAACACCTGGGGGAGCTCCTGGGACACCCGACAGATGTTTTTC.

On this clone: The TCRdb protein comes from a much larger clone and disagrees with this DNA's translation at residue 16, likely due to a read error; the protein given here is derived from the DNA. The V call is TRDV1, the J call TRDJ1, with D possibly TRDD3 on 6 matching bases. Since TCRdb gives no J gene, matching the DNA to germline was used here to assign it. Germline V gene data show CDR1 as TSWWSYY and CDR2 as QGS. V was shortened by 6 bases and J by 1 base, with 36 bases between the two germline ends. The length of the CDR3 is 22 residues. CDR3 loop: CALGYPSYEGGWGPWTTDKLIF. CDR3 in DNA: TGTGCTCTTGGCTATCCTTCGTACGAGGGGGGCTGGGGCCCTTGGACCACCGATAAACTCATCTTT.

This clone was observed a few times. Since a far larger clone is one base different, this is likely a read error. Other DNA sequences in this specimen translate into the identical CDR3. The gene calls are TRDV3 and TRDJ1; D is tentatively TRDD2 or TRDD3 (7 bases each). Matching the DNA to germline supplied the J gene, which TCRdb does not give. CDR1 and CDR2 from the germline V gene are TVYSNPD and GDNSRS (reference sequence). This CDR3 contains 25 residues. V shed 0 bases and J shed 0 bases, with 44 bases lying between them. CDR3 bases: TGTGCCTTTAGATTTTTCCTACGGAGGGCTGGGGGTTTAACGCCGCCAGGATGGTACACCGATAAACTCATCTTT. Protein sequence: CAFRFFLRRAGGLTPPGWYTDKLIF.

Of note for this clone: A far larger clone is one nucleotide away, so this likely arose from a read error. The sample holds other DNA sequences that translate to the same CDR3. The rearrangement uses TRDV2 and TRDJ3, with 9 bases that match TRDD3. TCRdb is silent on the J gene; assignment here came from matching the DNA to germline. The length of the CDR3 is 22 residues. Germline values: CDR1 GEAIGNYY, CDR2 EKD. CDR3 in amino acids: CACDTAGYGGIPGSWDTRQMFF. In DNA form, the CDR3 reads TGTGCCTGCGACACGGCAGGATACGGGGGGATACCGGGCTCCTGGGACACCCGACAGATGTTTTTC.

This clone was counted ten times or more. Other DNA sequences in the sample encode the same CDR3. The CDR3 region is CALGAFRRGLLGDTHTDKLIF. The CDR3 DNA follows: TGTGCTCTTGGGGCTTTCCGCCGAGGCTTACTGGGGGATACGCACACCGATAAACTCATCTTT. The chain combines TRDV1 with TRDJ1; 13 nucleotides agree with TRDD3. TCRdb supplies no J gene; here it was assigned by aligning the nucleotide sequence to germline. The CDR3 length is 21 residues. The J segment lost 0 bases and the V segment lost 4 bases, leaving 17 bases of the junction unmatched. Per germline, CDR1 TSWWSYY and CDR2 QGS.

Ten or more counts support this clone. V usage is TRDV1 and J usage is TRDJ1, with D perhaps TRDD2 (6 bases). Trimming pared 2 bases from V and 2 bases from J, leaving 18 bases between. CDR3 length equals 17 residues. Germline lookup yields CDR1 TSWWSYY and CDR2 QGS. CDR3 in DNA: TGTGCTCTTGGGGAAGGGAACTTCCTCGATGCGACCGATAAACTCATCTTT. Its protein product is CALGEGNFLDATDKLIF.

A note on this clone: TCRdb has a much larger clone's protein, which differs at residue 14 from the translation of this DNA, likely because of a read error; what is shown is the protein translated from the DNA. The chain combines TRDV1 with TRDJ1; 10 bases line up with TRDD3. In the absence of a J gene in TCRdb, the DNA was matched to germline to assign it here. Germline CDR1 is TSWWSYY and CDR2 is QGS. Unmatched junction bases numbered 25, after V lost 3 bases and J lost 0 bases. CDR3 length equals 23 residues. CDR3 in DNA: TGTGCTCTTGGGGACCCGACCCCATCCCGTACTGGGGGATGCGCGGGGTACACCGATAAACTCATCTTT. It is translated as CALGDPTPSRTGGCAGYTDKLIF.

This clone was observed at least ten times. The protein TCRdb lists belongs to a much larger clone and differs from this DNA's translation at residue 15, which points to a read error; the protein shown is made from the DNA. J is TRDJ1 and V is TRDV2; TRDD3 matches 9 bases. TCRdb is silent on the J gene; assignment here came from matching the DNA to germline. Germline CDR1 reads GEAIGNYY; CDR2 reads EKD. The CDR3 sequence is 21 residues long. V lost 3 bases to trimming and J lost 1 base; unmatched junction nucleotides: 23. The CDR3 protein is CACDQGQLLGDHLSSTDKLIF. The CDR3, as DNA: TGTGCCTGTGACCAGGGACAATTACTGGGGGACCACTTAAGTAGCACCGATAAACTCATCTTT.

This clone showed up just a few times. This DNA translates differently at residue 5 from the TCRdb protein, which is that of a much larger clone; a read error is likely, and the protein shown is the DNA's own translation. This chain connects TRDV3 to TRDJ1, with D hard to call. Germline CDR1 TVYSNPD, CDR2 GDNSRS (reference sequence). CDR3 length: 14 amino acids. Deletions cut 1 base from V and 0 bases from J, with 12 bases between. CDR3 in amino acids: CAFITRLYTDKLIF. The DNA of the CDR3 is TGTGCCTTTATTACCAGGTTGTACACCGATAAACTCATCTTT.

This clone has ten or more counts. A far larger clone is just one base off, so this is likely a read error. The identical CDR3 is also encoded by other nucleotide sequences in the sample. This rearrangement joins TRDV1 to TRDJ1, with 7 nucleotides matching TRDD3. The V segment lost 3 bases and the J segment 1 base; nucleotides outside the gene matches: 8. The CDR3 is 16 amino acids. Germline values: CDR1 TSWWSYY, CDR2 QGS. The CDR3 sequence is CALGEEADTCTDKLIF. The CDR3, as DNA: TGTGCTCTTGGGGAGGAGGCGGATACGTGCACCGATAAACTCATCTTT.

This clone showed up just a few times. This sequence joins TRDV1 and TRDJ1; TRDD3 is a possible D gene (8 bases). Here the J gene was assigned by germline matching of the DNA, as TCRdb has none. Germline V CDR1 and CDR2: TSWWSYY, QGS. The CDR3 loop spans 22 amino acids. V was pared by 2 bases and J by 1 base, with 32 bases between. CDR3 loop: CALGETNLPSPTILGGTDKLIF. The DNA for the CDR3 is TGTGCTCTTGGGGAAACGAACCTTCCTTCCCCAACCATACTGGGGGGCACCGATAAACTCATCTTT.

This clone is medium-sized within its sample. In the same sample, other DNA sequences code for this CDR3. The chain employs TRDV1 and TRDJ1; no firm D call. Trimming stripped 5 bases from V and 6 bases from J, with 16 bases between. Germline CDR1 reads TSWWSYY; CDR2 reads QGS. The CDR3 is 14 residues long. CDR3 region: CALGFLHVRYKLIF. The CDR3 bases are TGTGCTCTTGGGTTTCTCCACGTTCGGTATAAACTCATCTTT.

This clone appeared a few times. Translating this DNA gives a protein that differs at residue 7 from the TCRdb one, which belongs to a much larger clone; a read error is likely, and the protein shown is this translation. V and J are TRDV2 and TRDJ2, with D perhaps matching TRDD3 (6 bases). The J gene, left out of TCRdb, was set here by checking the DNA against germline. CDR3 length equals 15 residues. In germline, CDR1 is GEAIGNYY, CDR2 EKD. V was cut by 3 bases and J by 4 bases, with 14 bases left in between. The CDR3 protein is CACDWGVRGTAQLFF. CDR3 nucleotides: TGTGCCTGTGACTGGGGGGTACGCGGGACAGCACAACTCTTCTTT.

For this clone: TCRdb has a much larger clone's protein, which differs at residue 8 from the translation of this DNA, likely because of a read error; what is shown is the protein translated from the DNA. The chain joins TRDV1 to TRDJ1, with 8 positions matching TRDD3. TCRdb gives no J gene; it was assigned here by matching the DNA to germline. Unmatched junction bases numbered 16, after V lost 0 bases and J lost 7 bases. Germline CDR1 and CDR2: TSWWSYY and QGS. The CDR3 sequence is 18 residues long. DNA for the CDR3: TGTGCTCTTGGGGAACTGTCCTTCTGGGGGACCCCCTATAGTAAACTCATCTTT. Protein: CALGELSFWGTPYSKLIF.

This clone was recorded a few times. TCRdb's protein, taken from a much larger clone, differs from this DNA's translation at residue 15, likely owing to a read error; the protein displayed comes from the DNA. The chain carries TRDV2 and TRDJ1, with 12 nucleotides matching TRDD3. The J gene was not available in TCRdb and was assigned here by matching the DNA to germline segments. Germline CDR1 GEAIGNYY, CDR2 EKD. V was pared by 0 bases and J by 0 bases, with 19 bases of the junction left unmatched. The CDR3 is 22 residues long. The CDR3, as DNA: TGTGCCTGTGACACCCCCGATTCAGGCCCACTGGGGGATACTCTGGACACCGATAAACTCATCTTT. Its translation is CACDTPDSGPLGDTLDTDKLIF.

This clone came up many times. The V and J genes are TRDV1 and TRDJ1; a weak D match, TRDD3 (5 bases). The germline V gene has CDR1 TSWWSYY and CDR2 QGS. Between the trimmed V and J ends, which lost 0 bases and 2 bases, there was a span of 25 bases. This CDR3 region has 20 residues. The CDR3 coding sequence is TGTGCTCTTGGGGAACTGATTCGCTGGGCGGGGGTCACGCTTACCGATAAACTCATCTTT. It yields the protein CALGELIRWAGVTLTDKLIF.

As concerns this clone: TCRdb's protein, taken from a much larger clone, differs from this DNA's translation at residue 12, likely owing to a read error; the protein displayed comes from the DNA. The chain uses TRDV2 and TRDJ1; no clear D. Germline assignment: CDR1 GEAIGNYY and CDR2 EKD. CDR3 size: 15 residues. The CDR3 nucleotides are TGTGCCTGTGACACCGTGGTACCCGACACCGATGAACTCATCTTT. It specifies CACDTVVPDTDELIF.

Note on this clone: The TCRdb protein, from a much larger clone, departs from this DNA's translation at residue 12, likely by read error; the protein shown derives from the DNA. The gene calls are TRDV2 and TRDJ1; D perhaps matches TRDD3 (6 bases). The CDR3 contains 14 residues. Germline V CDR1 and CDR2: GEAIGNYY, EKD. The CDR3 sequence: CACDPLGAIDKPIF. CDR3 sequence (DNA): TGTGCCTGTGACCCCTTGGGGGCTATCGATAAACCCATCTTT.